These 3 T cell receptor beta chains came from one sample sequenced in a study of T-cell memory formation after mild COVID-19. TCRdb recomputed calls from the 5' RACE reads with MiXCR, one row per CDR3 protein. The sample contains 470,000 or so distinct CDR3 sequences, 15% to 20% of which appear only once. Sequenced sample: PBMCs or a T cell subset sorted from them (not recorded which). Source of these receptors: a young man who had mild COVID-19 (a few samples of this study predate the infection). Cell type and time point are not known.

The rearrangement links TRBV20-1 to TRBJ1-6; 7 nucleotides line up with TRBD1. The J segment lost 4 bases and the V segment lost 4 bases, leaving 7 bases of the junction unmatched. Germline V CDR1 and CDR2: DFQATT, SNEGSKA (reference sequence). This CDR3 has 15 residues. The CDR3 DNA reads TGCAGTGCTAACACCGGGACAGAATATAATTCACCCCTCCACTTT. It translates to CSANTGTEYNSPLHF.

The CDR3 bases are TGTGCCAGTAGTATCCAGACCTGGGGTAATAATTCACCCCTCCACTTT. This sequence encodes CASSIQTWGNNSPLHF. V usage is TRBV19 and J usage is TRBJ1-6; the D is unclear. The CDR3 length is 16 residues. Germline assignment: CDR1 LNHDA and CDR2 SQIVND (reference sequence). V was shortened by 3 bases and J by 5 bases, with 14 bases between the two germline ends.

Here the CDR3 DNA reads TGCGCCAGCAGCCAGCAGGGATACCAAGAGACCCAGTACTTC. It specifies CASSQQGYQETQYF. This sequence joins TRBV5-1 and TRBJ2-5; tentatively, D is TRBD1 (5 bases). The CDR3 covers 14 residues. Germline CDR1 SGHRS, CDR2 YFSETQ. V dropped 4 bases and J dropped 0 bases, with 10 bases sitting between them.